Below are 16 T cell receptor beta chains sequenced from a single sample in a study of PD-1 blockade in classical Hodgkin lymphoma. Clones were sequenced by immunoSEQ multiplex PCR, and TCRdb holds only the in-frame ones, with some missing. The table lists 10,000 to 15,000 clones, roughly 88% of them singletons. Each patient experienced a relapse that followed autologous stem cell transplantation, and brentuximab vedotin exposure varied. Purification of CD4+ T cells from thawed PBMCs was achieved by magnetic negative selection. The sample was CD4+ T cells from blood, taken at baseline. The receptors come from a human donor with classical Hodgkin lymphoma.

The rearrangement joins TRBV10-3 to TRBJ2-1; tentative D call: TRBD1 (6 bases). The CDR3 is made up of 15 amino acids. Trimming took off 6 bases at V and 1 base at J, with 13 bases between the two ends. Germline V gene data show CDR1 as ENHRY and CDR2 as SYGVKD. In DNA, the CDR3 is TGTGCCATCAGAACAGGGTCGGGTTCCTACAATGAGCAGTTCTTC. As protein: CAIRTGSGSYNEQFF.

The chain uses TRBV5-1 and TRBJ1-1; D gene unclear. This CDR3 is built from 16 residues. The V gene lost 3 bases and the J gene lost 0 bases, with 15 bases spanning the gap. Germline lookup yields CDR1 SGHRS and CDR2 YFSETQ. The CDR3 nucleotides are TGCGCCAGCAGCTGGTCATTTGAGACACTGAACACTGAAGCTTTCTTT. Amino acid sequence: CASSWSFETLNTEAFF.

The chain has TRBV19 and TRBJ2-7; D is unclear. The CDR3 is made up of 15 amino acids. Germline V gene data show CDR1 as LNHDA and CDR2 as SQIVND (reference sequence). Trimming cost V 0 bases and J 3 bases, with 12 bases left between them. CDR3 sequence reads: CASSIERTAYYEQYF. CDR3 nucleotide sequence: TGTGCCAGTAGTATAGAAAGAACGGCCTACTACGAGCAGTACTTC.

V and J are TRBV9 and TRBJ1-1, with TRBD1 identical over 7 bases. Germline V gene sequence: CDR1 SGDLS, CDR2 YYNGEE. V lost 3 bases to trimming and J lost 0 bases; unmatched junction nucleotides: 5. The length of the CDR3 is 15 residues. CDR3 protein: CASSARQGLNTEAFF. CDR3 nucleotide sequence: TGTGCCAGCAGCGCCCGACAGGGATTGAACACTGAAGCTTTCTTT.

The V and J genes are TRBV6-4 and TRBJ2-7; no definite D call. This CDR3 is 12 amino acids long. CDR1 and CDR2 (germline): MRHNA, SNTAGT. The germline V and J ends were trimmed by 7 bases and 10 bases, with 17 bases remaining between them. CDR3 protein: CASILDKPPQYF. The CDR3 DNA follows: TGTGCCAGCATCCTAGACAAACCACCCCAGTACTTC.

The rearrangement joins TRBV2 to TRBJ2-7; D unclear. CDR3 length: 16 residues. V was trimmed by 1 base and J by 1 base, leaving 14 bases between them. Germline loops: CDR1 SNHLY, CDR2 FYNNEI. The CDR3 DNA follows: TGTGCCAGCAGTGAAGACATATTCGGAACATCCTACGAGCAGTACTTC. It translates to CASSEDIFGTSYEQYF.

The V call is TRBV7-6, the J call TRBJ2-2; D is unresolved. CDR3 length: 15 residues. Trimming pared 1 base from V and 5 bases from J, leaving 11 bases between. Germline V CDR1 and CDR2: SGHVS, FNYEAQ. This chain's CDR3 is CASSLEFGGTGELFF. In DNA, the CDR3 is TGTGCCAGCAGCTTAGAATTCGGTGGGACCGGGGAGCTGTTTTTT.

This clone came up a few times. The rearrangement uses TRBV2 and TRBJ2-1; D gene unclear. The CDR3 has 12 amino acids. V was cut by 4 bases and J by 10 bases, with 11 bases left in between. Germline values: CDR1 SNHLY, CDR2 FYNNEI. The CDR3 protein is CASSVQQEEQFF. The CDR3 DNA reads as TGTGCCAGCAGTGTGCAGCAGGAAGAGCAGTTCTTC.

The chain combines TRBV18 with TRBJ2-3, with D maybe TRBD2 (5 bases). V lost 3 bases and J lost 0, with 13 bases in between. The V gene's germline CDR1 is KGHSH and CDR2 LQKENI. The CDR3 covers 16 residues. Here the CDR3 reads CASSPGARASTDTQYF. The CDR3 nucleotides are TGTGCCAGCTCACCCGGTGCGAGGGCTAGCACAGATACGCAGTATTTT.

The chain recombines TRBV7-9 with TRBJ1-2; D not certain. CDR1 and CDR2 (germline): SEHNR, FQNEAQ (reference sequence). Trimming took off 3 bases at V and 4 bases at J, with 12 bases between the two ends. The CDR3 has 14 amino acids. In DNA form, the CDR3 reads TGTGCCAGCAGCTTGGTAGCGGAGAGCTATGGCTACACCTTC. Translating it yields CASSLVAESYGYTF.

This chain links TRBV27 with TRBJ2-5; tentative D call: TRBD2 (5 bases). V was shortened by 5 bases and J by 5 bases, with 18 bases between the two germline ends. CDR1 is MNHEY, CDR2 SMNVEV, per germline (reference sequence). The CDR3 is 15 amino acids. This CDR3 reads CASSPRVSSGETQYF. CDR3 nucleotides: TGTGCCAGCAGTCCGCGGGTCTCTTCTGGGGAGACCCAGTACTTC.

The V gene is TRBV10-2, the J gene TRBJ2-7; 9 positions agree with TRBD1. CDR1 and CDR2 (germline): WSHSY, SAAADI. J was trimmed by 6 bases and V by 6 bases; bases with no gene match: 9. The CDR3 totals 14 residues. The CDR3 sequence is CASRPGQGRPEQYF. The CDR3 bases are TGCGCCAGCAGGCCGGGACAGGGACGACCCGAGCAGTACTTC.

The rearrangement joins TRBV5-4 to TRBJ2-3, with D unclear. The CDR3 length is 13 residues. V lost 2 bases, J lost 2 bases, and 6 bases lay in between. Germline V gene sequence: CDR1 SGHNT, CDR2 YYREEE (reference sequence). In DNA form, the CDR3 reads TGTGCCAGCAGCTTCGGATTCACAGATACGCAGTATTTT. Its translation: CASSFGFTDTQYF.

The chain uses TRBV5-4 and TRBJ2-7; a possible D gene is TRBD2 (5 bases). The germline gives CDR1 SGHNT, CDR2 YYREEE (reference sequence). The CDR3 length is 16 residues. Trimming took off 4 bases at V and 1 base at J, with 18 bases between the two ends. CDR3: CASSPEASASSYEQYF. The CDR3 nucleotides read TGTGCCAGCAGCCCGGAGGCGTCGGCCTCGTCCTACGAGCAGTACTTC.

This chain links TRBV19 with TRBJ1-3, with 10 positions matching TRBD1. Germline V gene data show CDR1 as LNHDA and CDR2 as SQIVND (reference sequence). V shed 6 bases, J shed 7 bases, and the junction held 6 bases outside the gene matches. This CDR3 contains 14 residues. The CDR3, as DNA: TGTGCCAGTAGGGAGACAGGGGGCCGGAACACCATATATTTT. This translates into CASRETGGRNTIYF.

The V gene is TRBV10-3, the J gene TRBJ1-3; no clear D. Germline V gene data show CDR1 as ENHRY and CDR2 as SYGVKD. Trimming stripped 4 bases from V and 2 bases from J, with 6 bases between. The CDR3 has 13 residues. The CDR3 DNA reads TGTGCCATCAGTGGGACCCCTGGAAACACCATATATTTT. Translating it yields CAISGTPGNTIYF.